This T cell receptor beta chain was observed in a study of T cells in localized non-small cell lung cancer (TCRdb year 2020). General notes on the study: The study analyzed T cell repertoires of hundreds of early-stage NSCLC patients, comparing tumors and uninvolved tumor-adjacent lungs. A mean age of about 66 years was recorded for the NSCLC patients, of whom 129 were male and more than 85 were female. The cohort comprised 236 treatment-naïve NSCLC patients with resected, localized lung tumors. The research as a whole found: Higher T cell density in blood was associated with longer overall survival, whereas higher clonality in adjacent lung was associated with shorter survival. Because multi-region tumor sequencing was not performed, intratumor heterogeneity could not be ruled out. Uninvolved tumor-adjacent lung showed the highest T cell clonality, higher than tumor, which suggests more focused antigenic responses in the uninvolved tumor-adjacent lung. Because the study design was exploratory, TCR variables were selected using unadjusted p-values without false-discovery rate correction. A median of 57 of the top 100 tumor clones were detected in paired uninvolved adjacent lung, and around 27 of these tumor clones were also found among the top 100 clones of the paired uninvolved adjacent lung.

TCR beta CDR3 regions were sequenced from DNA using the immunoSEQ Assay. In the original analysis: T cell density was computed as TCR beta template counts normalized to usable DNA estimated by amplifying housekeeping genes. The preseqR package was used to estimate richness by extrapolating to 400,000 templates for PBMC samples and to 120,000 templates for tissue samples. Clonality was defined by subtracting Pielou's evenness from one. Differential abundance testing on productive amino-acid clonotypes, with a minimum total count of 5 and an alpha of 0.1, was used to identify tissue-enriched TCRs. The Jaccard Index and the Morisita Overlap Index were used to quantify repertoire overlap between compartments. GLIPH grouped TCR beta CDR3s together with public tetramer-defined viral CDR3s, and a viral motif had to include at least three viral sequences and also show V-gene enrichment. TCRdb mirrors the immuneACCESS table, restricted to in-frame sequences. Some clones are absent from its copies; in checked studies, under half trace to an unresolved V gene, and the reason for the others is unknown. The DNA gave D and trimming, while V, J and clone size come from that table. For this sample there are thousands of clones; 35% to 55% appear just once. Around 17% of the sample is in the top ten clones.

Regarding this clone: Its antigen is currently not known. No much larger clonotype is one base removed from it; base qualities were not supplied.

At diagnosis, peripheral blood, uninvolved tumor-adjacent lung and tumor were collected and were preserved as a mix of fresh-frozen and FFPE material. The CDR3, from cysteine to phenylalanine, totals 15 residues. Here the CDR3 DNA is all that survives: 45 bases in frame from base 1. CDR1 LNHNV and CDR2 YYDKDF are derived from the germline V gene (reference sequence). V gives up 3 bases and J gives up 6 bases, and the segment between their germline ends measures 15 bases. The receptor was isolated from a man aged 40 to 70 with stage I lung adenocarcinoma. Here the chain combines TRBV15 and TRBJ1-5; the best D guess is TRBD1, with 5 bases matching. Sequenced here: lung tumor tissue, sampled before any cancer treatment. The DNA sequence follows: TGTGCCACCAGCAGGGCAGGGTTCTCTGGTCAGCCCCAGCATTTT. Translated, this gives CATSRAGFSGQPQHF. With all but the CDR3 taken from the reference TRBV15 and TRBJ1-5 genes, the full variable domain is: DAMVIQNPRYQVTQFGKPVTLSCSQTLNHNVMYWYQQKSSQAPKLLFHYYDKDFNNEADTPDNFQSRRPNTSFCFLDIRSPGLGDTAMYLCATSRAGFSGQPQHFGDGTRLSIL.